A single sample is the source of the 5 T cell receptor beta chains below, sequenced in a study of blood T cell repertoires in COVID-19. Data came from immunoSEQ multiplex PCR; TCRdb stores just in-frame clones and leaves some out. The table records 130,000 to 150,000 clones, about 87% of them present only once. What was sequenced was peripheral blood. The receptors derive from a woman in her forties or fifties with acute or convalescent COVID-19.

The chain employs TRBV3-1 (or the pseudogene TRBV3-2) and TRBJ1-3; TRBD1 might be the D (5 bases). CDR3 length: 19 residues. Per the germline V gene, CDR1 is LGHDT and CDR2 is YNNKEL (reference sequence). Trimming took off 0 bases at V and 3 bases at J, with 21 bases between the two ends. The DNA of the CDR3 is TGTGCCAGCAGCCAAGAGGGTGCGGCCGGGAGAGGGGTTGGAAACACCATATATTTT. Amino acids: CASSQEGAAGRGVGNTIYF.

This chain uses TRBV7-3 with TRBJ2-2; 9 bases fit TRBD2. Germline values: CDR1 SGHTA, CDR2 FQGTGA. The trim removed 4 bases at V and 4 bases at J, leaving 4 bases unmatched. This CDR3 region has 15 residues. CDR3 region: CASSSTGLATGELFF. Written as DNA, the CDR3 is TGTGCCAGCAGCTCCACGGGACTAGCCACCGGGGAGCTGTTTTTT.

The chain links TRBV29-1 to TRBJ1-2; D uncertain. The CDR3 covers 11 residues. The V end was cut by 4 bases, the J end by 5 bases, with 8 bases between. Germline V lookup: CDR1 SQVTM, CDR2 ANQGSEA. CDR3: CSVGEGYGYTF. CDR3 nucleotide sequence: TGCAGCGTTGGGGAGGGTTATGGCTACACCTTC.

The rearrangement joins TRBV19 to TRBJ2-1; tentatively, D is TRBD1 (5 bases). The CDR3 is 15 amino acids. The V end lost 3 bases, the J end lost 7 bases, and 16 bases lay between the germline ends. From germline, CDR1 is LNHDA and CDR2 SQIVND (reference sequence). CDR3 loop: CASSIGQGFGNEQFF. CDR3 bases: TGTGCCAGTAGTATCGGGCAGGGATTTGGTAATGAGCAGTTCTTC.

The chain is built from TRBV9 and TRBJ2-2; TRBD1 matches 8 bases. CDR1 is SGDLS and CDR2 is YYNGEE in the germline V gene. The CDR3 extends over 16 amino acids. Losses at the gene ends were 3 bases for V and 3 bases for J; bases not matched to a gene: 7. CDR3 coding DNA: TGTGCCAGCAGCGATCCCAGGGGGCCCTACACCGGGGAGCTGTTTTTT. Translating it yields CASSDPRGPYTGELFF.